This passage covers 16 T cell receptor beta chains from one sample sequenced in a study of tumor-infiltrating lymphocytes in oesophageal squamous cell carcinoma. Each CDR3 protein is one row after TCRdb ran MiXCR on the PCR reads. The sample carries roughly 20,000 distinct CDR3 sequences, more than 30% recorded once. Sequenced sample: esophageal tumor tissue. Receptors originate from a male donor with esophageal squamous cell carcinoma.

DNA of the CDR3: TGTGCCAGCAGCTCTCGACGCGAGCAGTACTTC. It yields the protein CASSSRREQYF. This chain links TRBV7-2 with TRBJ2-5; D gene unclear. The J call is in doubt because the DNA end fits TRBJ2-7 better. In germline, CDR1 is SGHTA, CDR2 FQGNSA. The length of the CDR3 is 11 residues.

This clonotype came up a few times. The chain joins TRBV27 to TRBJ1-6, with 12 bases aligning to TRBD1. V lost 4 bases to trimming and J lost 0 bases; unmatched junction nucleotides: 1. The CDR3 length is 17 residues. Germline lookup yields CDR1 MNHEY and CDR2 SMNVEV (reference sequence). This chain's CDR3 is CASSWGQGASYNSPLHF. Here the CDR3 DNA reads TGTGCCAGCAGTTGGGGACAGGGGGCCTCCTATAATTCACCCCTCCACTTT.

The chain employs TRBV11-2 and TRBJ2-7; 10 bases are a match to TRBD2. V shed 4 bases and J 0 bases; nucleotides not matched to a gene: 6. The CDR3 loop spans 16 amino acids. Germline loops: CDR1 SGHAT, CDR2 FQNNGV. The CDR3 coding sequence is TGTGCCAGCAGCTCCAGACTAGCGGGCCTCTCCTACGAGCAGTACTTC. This sequence encodes CASSSRLAGLSYEQYF.

This clonotype was detected only once. This chain connects TRBV7-3 to TRBJ2-6, with TRBD2 matching 8 bases. The J call could be wrong; TRBJ2-1 is a better fit for the DNA end. The CDR3 is 15 amino acids. The germline gives CDR1 SGHTA, CDR2 FQGTGA. The CDR3 bases are TGTGCCAGCAGCTTAGAGGAGCGGGAGTACAATGAGCAGTTCTTC. Its protein product is CASSLEEREYNEQFF.

Regarding this clonotype: Given the absence of the conserved phenylalanine or tryptophan at the CDR3 end, a read error is likely. No DNA is shown, since the ends of the CDR3 on it are uncertain; the CDR3 is the one TCRdb lists. The chain links TRBV27 to TRBJ1-6; the D call of TRBD1 is as the table states it, not checked on the DNA. Germline assignment: CDR1 MNHEY and CDR2 SMNVEV (reference sequence). The CDR3 totals 8 residues, both ends included. This CDR3 reads CASSFTGV.

This clonotype was detected ten times or more. The chain joins TRBV28 to TRBJ2-1; 8 bases map to TRBD1. Near its end, the DNA agrees better with TRBJ2-7, so the J call may be wrong. CDR1 MDHEN and CDR2 SYDVKM come from the germline V gene. The CDR3 consists of 12 residues. The CDR3 region is CASRDRENEQYF. The CDR3 DNA reads TGTGCCAGCAGGGACAGGGAGAACGAGCAGTACTTC.

In this sample, this clonotype turned up a few times. This may stem from a read error, because a much larger clone lies one nucleotide away. V is TRBV24-1 and J is TRBJ1-1; D possibly corresponds to TRBD2 (7 bases). TRBJ2-7 matches the DNA end more closely, so the J call is doubtful. This CDR3 is 16 amino acids long. Germline CDR1 reads KGHDR; CDR2 reads SFDVKD. The CDR3 nucleotides are TGTGCCACCAGTGATCGGGGGGCCGGGACCTACAATGAGCAGTACTTC. Translated: CATSDRGAGTYNEQYF.

This clonotype occurred many times. The rearrangement uses TRBV7-2 and TRBJ2-7, with 7 positions matching TRBD1. J lost 2 bases, V lost 4 bases, and 11 bases had no gene match. The length of the CDR3 is 16 residues. Germline V gene sequence: CDR1 SGHTA, CDR2 FQGNSA. The DNA of the CDR3 is TGTGCCAGCAGCTCTCGACAGGGATCTTTTACCTACGAGCAGTACTTC. Encoded protein: CASSSRQGSFTYEQYF.

This chain joins TRBV27 and TRBJ1-1; D remains ambiguous. The J call could be wrong; TRBJ2-1 is a better fit for the DNA end. Germline CDR1 is MNHEY and CDR2 is SMNVEV (reference sequence). This CDR3 region has 13 residues. CDR3 residues: CASSLSAVRKQFF. CDR3 coding DNA: TGTGCCAGCAGTTTATCGGCGGTTCGGAAGCAGTTCTTC.

This clonotype ranks as medium-sized. The chain carries TRBV12-3 or TRBV12-4 and TRBJ1-1; D call uncertain. Trimming pared 1 base from V and 2 bases from J, leaving 8 bases between. This CDR3 is 14 amino acids long. CDR3 region: CASSLGQINTEAFF. Here the CDR3 DNA reads TGTGCCAGCAGTTTAGGCCAGATAAACACTGAAGCTTTCTTT.

There are many counts of this clonotype. The chain has TRBV10-3 and TRBJ2-5; TRBD2 matches at 14 bases. The V segment lost 3 bases and the J segment 4 bases; nucleotides outside the gene matches: 13. Per germline, CDR1 ENHRY and CDR2 SYGVKD. This CDR3 has 19 amino acids. The CDR3 DNA reads TGTGCCATCAGTGACTTTCCGACTAGCGGGAGGGGGGGGGCAGAGACCCAGTACTTC. Its translation: CAISDFPTSGRGGAETQYF.

As for this clonotype: A much larger clone differs by one base, so this may be a read error. The chain combines TRBV7-2 with TRBJ1-2; 7 bases are shared with TRBD1. Germline V CDR1 and CDR2: SGHTA, FQGNSA. This CDR3 spans 15 amino acids. In DNA form, the CDR3 reads TGTGCCAGCAGCTGGGGACAGATTTTAGATTCACCCCTCCACTTC. This translates into CASSWGQILDSPLHF.

The V and J genes are TRBV6-6 and TRBJ2-3; 9 nucleotides match TRBD1. The J call may be in error: the DNA end matches TRBJ2-5 better. Germline loops: CDR1 MNHNY, CDR2 SVGAGI (reference sequence). The CDR3 has 15 amino acids. The CDR3 DNA reads TGTGCCAGCTCAACCACCGGGACAGGGATAGTGACCCAGTACTTC. It codes for CASSTTGTGIVTQYF.

This chain joins TRBV28 and TRBJ2-1; 15 bases match TRBD2. V was clipped by 5 bases and J by 10 bases; unmatched bases: 6. Germline V gene lookup returns CDR1 MDHEN and CDR2 SYDVKM. The CDR3 sequence is 15 residues long. The CDR3 region is CASSRTSGRAGEQFF. CDR3 sequence (DNA): TGTGCCAGCAGTCGGACTAGCGGGAGGGCCGGGGAGCAGTTCTTC. Supplemented by reference TRBV28 and TRBJ2-1, the full variable domain reads DVKVTQSSRYLVKRTGEKVFLECVQDMDHENMFWYRQDPGLGLRLIYFSYDVKMKEKGDIPEGYSVSREKKERFSLILESASTNQTSMYLCASSRTSGRAGEQFFGPGTRLTVL.

V and J are TRBV7-6 and TRBJ2-7; possible D gene TRBD2, 6 bases. Germline-derived CDR1 and CDR2 are SGHVS and FNYEAQ. Trimming stripped 3 bases from V and 7 bases from J, with 19 bases between. The CDR3 is 15 residues long. The CDR3 is CASSFGGRRENEQYF. The CDR3 DNA is TGTGCCAGCAGCTTTGGGGGGAGACGGGAGAATGAGCAGTACTTC.

V usage is TRBV11-3 and J usage is TRBJ2-5, with 9 nucleotides matching TRBD2. The last part of the DNA fits TRBJ2-1 better; the J call may be wrong. This CDR3 contains 14 residues. Germline loops: CDR1 SGHNT, CDR2 YENEEA. The CDR3 coding sequence is TGTGCCAGCAGCTGGGCTAGCGGGATGAATGAGCAGTTCTTC. It yields the protein CASSWASGMNEQFF.